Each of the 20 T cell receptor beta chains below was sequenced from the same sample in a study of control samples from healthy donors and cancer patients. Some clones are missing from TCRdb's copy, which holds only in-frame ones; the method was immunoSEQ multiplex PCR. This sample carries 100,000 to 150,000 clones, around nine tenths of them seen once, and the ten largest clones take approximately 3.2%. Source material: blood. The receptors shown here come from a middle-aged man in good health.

Here the CDR3 reads CASSPQESYGYTF. DNA for the CDR3: TGTGCCAGCAGTCCACAGGAGAGCTATGGCTACACCTTC. This chain links TRBV5-6 with TRBJ1-2; D might be TRBD1 (5 bases). CDR3 length: 13 amino acids. Trimming stripped 5 bases from V and 4 bases from J, with 12 bases between. Germline-derived CDR1 and CDR2 are SGHDT and YYEEEE.

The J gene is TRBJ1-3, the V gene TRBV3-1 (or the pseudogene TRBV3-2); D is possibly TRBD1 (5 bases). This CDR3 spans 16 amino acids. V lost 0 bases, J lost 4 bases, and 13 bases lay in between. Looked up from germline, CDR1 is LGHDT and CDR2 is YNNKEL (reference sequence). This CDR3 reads CASSQDRRGVGNTIYF. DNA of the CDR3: TGTGCCAGCAGCCAAGATAGGCGAGGGGTCGGAAACACCATATATTTT.

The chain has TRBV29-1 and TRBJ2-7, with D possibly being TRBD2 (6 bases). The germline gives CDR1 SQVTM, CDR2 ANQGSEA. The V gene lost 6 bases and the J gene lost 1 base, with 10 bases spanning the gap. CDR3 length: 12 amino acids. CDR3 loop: CSVAGTSYEQYF. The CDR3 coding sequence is TGCAGCGTGGCCGGGACTTCCTACGAGCAGTACTTC.

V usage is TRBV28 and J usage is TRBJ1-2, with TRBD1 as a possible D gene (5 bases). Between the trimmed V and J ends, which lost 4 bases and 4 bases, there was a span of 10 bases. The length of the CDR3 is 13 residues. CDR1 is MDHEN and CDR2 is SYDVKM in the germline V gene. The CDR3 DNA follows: TGTGCCAGCAGTTGGGGGTTAGGCTATGGCTACACCTTC. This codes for CASSWGLGYGYTF.

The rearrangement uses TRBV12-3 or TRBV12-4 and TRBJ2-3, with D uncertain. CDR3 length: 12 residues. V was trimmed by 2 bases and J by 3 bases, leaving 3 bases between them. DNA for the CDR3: TGTGCCAGCAGTTTACTTACAGATACGCAGTATTTT. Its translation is CASSLLTDTQYF.

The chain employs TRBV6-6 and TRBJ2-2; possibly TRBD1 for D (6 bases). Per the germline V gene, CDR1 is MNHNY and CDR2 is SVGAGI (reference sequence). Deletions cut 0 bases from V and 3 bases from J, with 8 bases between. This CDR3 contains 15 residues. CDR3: CASSYSGQYTGELFF. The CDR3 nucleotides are TGTGCCAGCAGTTACTCTGGACAGTACACCGGGGAGCTGTTTTTT.

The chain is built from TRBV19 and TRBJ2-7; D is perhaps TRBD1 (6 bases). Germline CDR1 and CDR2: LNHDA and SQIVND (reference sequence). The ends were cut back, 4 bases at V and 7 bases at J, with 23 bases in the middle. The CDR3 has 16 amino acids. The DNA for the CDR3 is TGTGCCAGTAGTAAAGAACTCAGGGGTGGAGTCTGGGAGCAGTACTTC. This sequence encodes CASSKELRGGVWEQYF.

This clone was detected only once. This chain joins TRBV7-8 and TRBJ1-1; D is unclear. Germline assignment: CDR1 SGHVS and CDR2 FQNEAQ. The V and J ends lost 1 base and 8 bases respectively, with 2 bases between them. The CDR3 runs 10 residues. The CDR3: CASSLDEAFF. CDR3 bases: TGTGCCAGCAGCTTAGACGAAGCTTTCTTT.

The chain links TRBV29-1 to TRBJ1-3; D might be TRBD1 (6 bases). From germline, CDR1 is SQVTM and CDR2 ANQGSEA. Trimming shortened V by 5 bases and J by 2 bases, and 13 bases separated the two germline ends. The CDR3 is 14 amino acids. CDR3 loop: CSVLTQGAGNTIYF. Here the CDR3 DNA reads TGCAGCGTTCTTACACAGGGAGCTGGAAACACCATATATTTT.

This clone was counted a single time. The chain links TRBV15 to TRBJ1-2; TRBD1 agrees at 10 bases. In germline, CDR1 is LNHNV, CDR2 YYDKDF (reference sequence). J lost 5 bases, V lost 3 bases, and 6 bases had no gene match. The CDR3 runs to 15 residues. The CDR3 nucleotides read TGTGCCACCAGCAGGGACAGGGGGGAGAGGTATGGCTACACCTTC. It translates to CATSRDRGERYGYTF. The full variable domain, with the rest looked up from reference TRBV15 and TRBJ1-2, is DAMVIQNPRYQVTQFGKPVTLSCSQTLNHNVMYWYQQKSSQAPKLLFHYYDKDFNNEADTPDNFQSRRPNTSFCFLDIRSPGLGDTAMYLCATSRDRGERYGYTFGSGTRLTVV.

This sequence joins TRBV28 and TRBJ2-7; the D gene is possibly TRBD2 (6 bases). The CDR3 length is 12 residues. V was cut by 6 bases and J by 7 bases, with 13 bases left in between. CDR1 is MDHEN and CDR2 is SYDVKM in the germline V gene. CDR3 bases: TGTGCCAGCAGCCCAGGGAGGAAGGAGCAGTACTTC. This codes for CASSPGRKEQYF. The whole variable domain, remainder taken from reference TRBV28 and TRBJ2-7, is DVKVTQSSRYLVKRTGEKVFLECVQDMDHENMFWYRQDPGLGLRLIYFSYDVKMKEKGDIPEGYSVSREKKERFSLILESASTNQTSMYLCASSPGRKEQYFGPGTRLTVT.

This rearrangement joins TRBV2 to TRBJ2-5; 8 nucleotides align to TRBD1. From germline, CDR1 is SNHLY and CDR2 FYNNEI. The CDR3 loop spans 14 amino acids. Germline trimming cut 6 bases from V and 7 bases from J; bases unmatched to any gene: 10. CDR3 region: CASRDRESKVTQYF. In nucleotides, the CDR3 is TGTGCCAGCAGGGACAGGGAGTCTAAGGTGACCCAGTACTTC. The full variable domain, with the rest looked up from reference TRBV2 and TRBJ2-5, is EPEVTQTPSHQVTQMGQEVILRCVPISNHLYFYWYRQILGQKVEFLVSFYNNEISEKSEIFDDQFSVERPDGSNFTLKIRSTKLEDSAMYFCASRDRESKVTQYFGPGTRLLVL.

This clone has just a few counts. The CDR3 is CSASPLIAGASGTDTQYF. In nucleotides, the CDR3 is TGCAGTGCTAGTCCCCTGATAGCGGGAGCTTCAGGCACAGATACGCAGTATTTT. This chain uses TRBV20-1 with TRBJ2-3; 9 nucleotides match TRBD2. The CDR3 loop spans 18 amino acids. The V segment lost 3 bases and the J segment 1 base; nucleotides outside the gene matches: 14. The V gene's germline CDR1 is DFQATT and CDR2 SNEGSKA (reference sequence).

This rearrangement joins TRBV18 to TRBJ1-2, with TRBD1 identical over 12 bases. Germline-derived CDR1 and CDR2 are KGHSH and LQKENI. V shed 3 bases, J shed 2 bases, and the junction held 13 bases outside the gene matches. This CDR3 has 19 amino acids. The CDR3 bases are TGTGCCAGCTCACCTACTGGTACCGGGACAGGGGGCGCAAACTATGGCTACACCTTC. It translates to CASSPTGTGTGGANYGYTF.

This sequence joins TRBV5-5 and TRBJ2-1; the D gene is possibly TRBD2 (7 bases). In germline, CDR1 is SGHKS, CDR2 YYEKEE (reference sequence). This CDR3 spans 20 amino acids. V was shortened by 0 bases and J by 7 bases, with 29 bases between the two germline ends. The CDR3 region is CASSLGARGPSNGVRNEQFF. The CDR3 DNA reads TGTGCCAGCAGCTTGGGGGCGCGGGGGCCATCCAACGGGGTCCGGAATGAGCAGTTCTTC.

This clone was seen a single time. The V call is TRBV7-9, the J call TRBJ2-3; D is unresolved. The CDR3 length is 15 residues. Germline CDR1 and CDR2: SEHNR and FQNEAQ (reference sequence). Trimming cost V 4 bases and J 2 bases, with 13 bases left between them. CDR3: CASSSIILNTDTQYF. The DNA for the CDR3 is TGTGCCAGCAGCTCTATAATACTCAACACAGATACGCAGTATTTT.

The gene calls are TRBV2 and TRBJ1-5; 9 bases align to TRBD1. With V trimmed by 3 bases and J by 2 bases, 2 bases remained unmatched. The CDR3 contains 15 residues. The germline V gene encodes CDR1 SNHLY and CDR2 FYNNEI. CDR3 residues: CASSDWTGGNQPQHF. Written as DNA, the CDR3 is TGTGCCAGCAGTGATTGGACAGGGGGCAATCAGCCCCAGCATTTT.

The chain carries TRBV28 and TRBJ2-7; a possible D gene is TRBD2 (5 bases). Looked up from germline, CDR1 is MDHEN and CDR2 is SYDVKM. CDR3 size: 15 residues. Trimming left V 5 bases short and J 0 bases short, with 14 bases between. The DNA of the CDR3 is TGTGCCAGCAGTCCCCCGGGATCCGTCTCCTACGAGCAGTACTTC. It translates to CASSPPGSVSYEQYF.

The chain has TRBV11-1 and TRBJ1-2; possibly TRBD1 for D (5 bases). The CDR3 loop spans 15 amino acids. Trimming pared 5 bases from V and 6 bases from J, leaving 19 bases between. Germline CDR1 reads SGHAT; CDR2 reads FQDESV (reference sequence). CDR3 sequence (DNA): TGTGCCAGCAGCCGTGCCCGGGACGGCTTTGATGGCTACACCTTC. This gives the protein CASSRARDGFDGYTF.

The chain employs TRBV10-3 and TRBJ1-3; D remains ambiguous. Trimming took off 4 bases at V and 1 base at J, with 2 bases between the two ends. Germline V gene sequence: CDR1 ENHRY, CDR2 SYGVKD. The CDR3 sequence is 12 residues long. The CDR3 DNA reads TGTGCCATCAGTGGGTCTGGAAACACCATATATTTT. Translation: CAISGSGNTIYF.